Below are 20 T cell receptor beta chains sequenced from a single sample in a study of regulatory T cells in long-lasting Graves disease. Through Arm-PCR of CDR3 regions and iRepertoire HTBI primers, TCR beta libraries were built. Each CDR3 protein gets one entry after TCRdb re-called the multiplex PCR reads with MiXCR. Of 360,000 or so distinct CDR3 sequences detected, around 17% appear once; the ten largest clones hold 30%. The sample's time point: newly diagnosed GD, antithyroid drugs for less than 3 months. From RNA extracted from PBMCs, the TCR library was made. The sample also formed part of further work on T cells in Graves' hyperthyroidism and ophthalmopathy.

Specimen: peripheral blood mononuclear cells (PBMCs), collected at new diagnosis, from a patient treated with antithyroid drugs. All receptors come from a middle-aged man with Graves disease.

In regard to this clonotype: A junction boundary mismatches the germline segment, possibly from a read error. The chain joins TRBV5-1 to TRBJ2-5, with D perhaps TRBD1 (6 bases). CDR1 is SGHRS, CDR2 YFSETQ, per germline. The CDR3 has 14 amino acids. CDR3 in amino acids: CASRLLDRKETRYF. CDR3 sequence (DNA): TGCGCCAGCAGATTACTCGACAGGAAAGAGACCCGGTACTTC.

This clonotype came up a few times. Given a much more abundant clone one base away, this may be a read error. The chain uses TRBV7-9 and TRBJ1-1; D call uncertain. Looked up from germline, CDR1 is SEHNR and CDR2 is FQNEAQ (reference sequence). This CDR3 has 14 amino acids. The V end lost 7 bases, the J end lost 1 base, and 13 bases lay between the germline ends. CDR3 DNA sequence: TGTGCCAGCAACTCCCCCCCAGAGAACACTGAAGCTTTCTTT. Its translation is CASNSPPENTEAFF. The variable domain in full, completed from reference TRBV7-9 and TRBJ1-1, reads DTGVSQNPRHKITKRGQNVTFRCDPISEHNRLYWYRQTLGQGPEFLTYFQNEAQLEKSRLLSDRFSAERPKGSFSTLEIQRTEQGDSAMYLCASNSPPENTEAFFGQGTRLTVV.

This chain joins TRBV3-1 and TRBJ2-5; D might be TRBD1 or TRBD2, each matching 6 bases. CDR1 is LGHDT and CDR2 is YNNKEL in the germline V gene (reference sequence). V lost 4 bases, J lost 2 bases, and 14 bases lay in between. This CDR3 is 15 amino acids long. The CDR3 here is CASSRGGRGQETQYF. Here the CDR3 DNA reads TGTGCCAGCAGCCGTGGGGGGCGCGGGCAAGAGACCCAGTACTTC.

This clonotype was seen repeatedly, ten times or more. V and J are TRBV9 and TRBJ1-2; 8 bases align to TRBD1. In germline, CDR1 is SGDLS, CDR2 YYNGEE. The CDR3 covers 13 residues. The V and J ends lost 3 bases and 4 bases, in that order; junction bases with no gene match: 2. This chain's CDR3 is CASSGQGSYGYTF. The CDR3 nucleotides are TGTGCCAGCAGCGGACAGGGGAGCTATGGCTACACCTTC.

This clonotype was seen ten or more times. The gene calls are TRBV5-1 and TRBJ2-1, with 7 bases matching TRBD1. J was trimmed by 2 bases and V by 2 bases; bases with no gene match: 1. This CDR3 is 14 amino acids long. CDR1 is SGHRS, CDR2 YFSETQ, per germline. CDR3 in DNA: TGCGCCAGCAGCTTAGGGGGCGCCTACAATGAGCAGTTCTTC. Encoded protein: CASSLGGAYNEQFF.

The table lists this clonotype with many counts. The chain uses TRBV12-3 or TRBV12-4 and TRBJ2-1; weak D call: TRBD1 (5 bases). Trimming pared 2 bases from V and 3 bases from J, leaving 8 bases between. The CDR3 is made up of 14 amino acids. The CDR3 bases are TGTGCCAGCAGTTTAATGGGGCTCTACAATGAGCAGTTCTTC. Translating gives CASSLMGLYNEQFF.

V gene TRBV3-1 combines with J gene TRBJ2-2, with D perhaps assigned TRBD1 or TRBD2 (5 bases each). V lost 4 bases, J lost 7 bases, and 13 bases lay in between. The CDR3 length is 14 residues. Germline lookup yields CDR1 LGHDT and CDR2 YNNKEL (reference sequence). The CDR3 sequence is CASSPWDGGGELFF. The CDR3 DNA reads as TGTGCCAGCAGCCCCTGGGACGGCGGCGGGGAGCTGTTTTTT.

This clonotype came up many times. In DNA form, the CDR3 reads TGTGCCAGCTCACCCCTAGGACTATCGGCGTCTGATACGCAGTATTTT. Amino acids: CASSPLGLSASDTQYF. The chain employs TRBV18 and TRBJ2-3; tentatively, D is TRBD2 (6 bases). The V gene's germline CDR1 is KGHSH and CDR2 LQKENI. V was cut by 3 bases and J by 6 bases, with 19 bases left in between. This CDR3 is built from 16 residues. Based on the CDR3 plus reference TRBV18 and TRBJ2-3, the full variable domain is NAGVMQNPRHLVRRRGQEARLRCSPMKGHSHVYWYRQLPEEGLKFMVYLQKENIIDESGMPKERFSAEFPKEGPSILRIQQVVRGDSAAYFCASSPLGLSASDTQYFGPGTRLTVL.

The chain has TRBV7-2 and TRBJ2-1; D remains unclear. The V gene lost 2 bases and the J gene lost 7 bases, with 6 bases spanning the gap. Germline assignment: CDR1 SGHTA and CDR2 FQGNSA. This CDR3 region has 12 residues. Written as DNA, the CDR3 is TGTGCCAGCAGCTTATGGGTGAATGAGCAGTTCTTC. Its protein product is CASSLWVNEQFF.

This chain links TRBV2 with TRBJ1-6; D may be TRBD1 (6 bases). Deletions cut 6 bases from V and 0 bases from J, with 15 bases between. The CDR3 sequence is 17 residues long. The germline V gene encodes CDR1 SNHLY and CDR2 FYNNEI. The CDR3 sequence: CASRRGTASSYNSPLHF. CDR3 sequence (DNA): TGTGCCAGCAGAAGGGGGACCGCAAGCTCCTATAATTCACCCCTCCACTTT.

This clonotype was detected many times. CDR3 sequence reads: CASSLVRGAFEGFVNNEQFF. In DNA, the CDR3 is TGTGCCAGCAGCTTAGTCCGGGGCGCGTTTGAGGGTTTCGTGAACAATGAGCAGTTCTTC. The rearrangement links TRBV11-2 to TRBJ2-1; D tentatively reads TRBD1 or TRBD2 (5 bases each). Trimming removed 1 base from V and 5 bases from J, with 27 bases in between. Germline CDR1 SGHAT, CDR2 FQNNGV. The CDR3 runs 20 residues.

This clonotype was detected ten times or more. The chain is built from TRBV3-1 and TRBJ1-5; a possible D gene is TRBD1 (6 bases). Germline V gene sequence: CDR1 LGHDT, CDR2 YNNKEL (reference sequence). The CDR3 loop spans 15 amino acids. Trimming took 2 bases from V and 4 from J, leaving 12 bases between them. The CDR3 is CASSQTGTTNQPQHF. CDR3 sequence (DNA): TGTGCCAGCAGCCAAACCGGGACAACTAATCAGCCCCAGCATTTT.

At least ten counts were recorded for this clonotype. The CDR3: CAWSGGAAQETQYF. The CDR3 nucleotides are TGTGCCTGGAGTGGCGGCGCGGCCCAAGAGACCCAGTACTTC. V gene TRBV30 combines with J gene TRBJ2-5, with D unresolved. Germline V gene sequence: CDR1 GTSNPN, CDR2 SVGIG (reference sequence). This CDR3 is built from 14 residues. V was trimmed by 1 base and J by 1 base, leaving 10 bases between them. Based on the CDR3 plus reference TRBV30 and TRBJ2-5, the full variable domain is SQTIHQWPATLVQPVGSPLSLECTVEGTSNPNLYWYRQAAGRGLQLLFYSVGIGQISSEVPQNLSASRPQDRQFILSSKKLLLSDSGFYLCAWSGGAAQETQYFGPGTRLLVL.

This clonotype has at least ten counts. The chain joins TRBV3-1 to TRBJ2-5; D is unclear. V lost 3 bases to trimming and J lost 4 bases, with 6 bases between them. From germline, CDR1 is LGHDT and CDR2 YNNKEL (reference sequence). This CDR3 comprises 12 residues. Here the CDR3 reads CASSHLGETQYF. Here the CDR3 DNA reads TGTGCCAGCAGCCATTTGGGAGAGACCCAGTACTTC.

This clonotype was seen repeatedly, ten times or more. The chain employs TRBV18 and TRBJ2-3; 10 positions agree with TRBD2. The CDR3 sequence is 15 residues long. Trimming cost V 3 bases and J 3 bases; bases outside gene matches: 3. Per the germline V gene, CDR1 is KGHSH and CDR2 is LQKENI. CDR3 nucleotides: TGTGCCAGCTCACCCACTAGCGGGGCGACAGATACGCAGTATTTT. This gives the protein CASSPTSGATDTQYF.

V gene TRBV19 combines with J gene TRBJ1-4; weak D call: TRBD1 (5 bases). The CDR3 is 14 amino acids. The germline gives CDR1 LNHDA, CDR2 SQIVND (reference sequence). The germline V and J ends were trimmed by 10 bases and 4 bases, with 16 bases remaining between them. CDR3 DNA sequence: TGTGCCACCATGCAGGGACGGATTAATGAAAAACTGTTTTTT. Translated: CATMQGRINEKLFF.

This clonotype came up many times. Written as DNA, the CDR3 is TGTGCCAGCAGCCGCGGACAGACGAACACTGAAGCTTTCTTT. Translation gives CASSRGQTNTEAFF. The chain joins TRBV3-1 to TRBJ1-1, with D maybe TRBD1 (6 bases). The germline V gene encodes CDR1 LGHDT and CDR2 YNNKEL (reference sequence). The CDR3 has 14 amino acids. V was pared by 4 bases and J by 1 base, with 10 bases between.

This clonotype occurred many times. J is TRBJ2-5 and V is TRBV9, with 8 bases aligning to TRBD1. This CDR3 is 16 amino acids long. The trim removed 4 bases at V and 5 bases at J, leaving 13 bases unmatched. Germline V lookup: CDR1 SGDLS, CDR2 YYNGEE. CDR3 nucleotides: TGTGCCAGCAGCCCATCGACAGGGGCCATGTTGGAGACCCAGTACTTC. Translation: CASSPSTGAMLETQYF.

The table lists this clonotype with many counts. The chain couples TRBV2 to TRBJ1-4; D is undetermined. The CDR3 loop spans 14 amino acids. Germline CDR1 reads SNHLY; CDR2 reads FYNNEI. Trimming left V 6 bases short and J 2 bases short, with 10 bases between. The CDR3 spells CASSEQGTNEKLFF. In DNA form, the CDR3 reads TGTGCCAGCAGCGAACAAGGGACTAATGAAAAACTGTTTTTT.

This clonotype appeared many times. V and J are TRBV29-1 and TRBJ2-3; 8 bases agree with TRBD1. The CDR3 sequence is 14 residues long. The V gene end was trimmed by 5 bases and the J gene end by 2 bases; junction bases not matched to a gene: 6. Germline assignment: CDR1 SQVTM and CDR2 ANQGSEA. The CDR3 region is CSVRDRTNTDTQYF. CDR3 DNA sequence: TGCAGCGTTCGGGACAGGACTAACACAGATACGCAGTATTTT.